The T cell receptor (beta chain) under discussion was sequenced for a study of cytomegalovirus exposure and HLA in healthy donors. Overall study findings and caveats: Listed as cytomegalovirus-associated were 164 TCR beta chains. According to reports, the classifier identified cytomegalovirus status with high specificity and sensitivity. In vitro checks showed that three CMV-associated chains really do target CMV antigens.

A remark on this clone: No antigen is known for it.

Sequenced by immunoSEQ multiplex PCR; TCRdb stores in-frame clones only, minus some. The sample includes approximately 270,000 clones, roughly 90% of them seen just once. Germline V gives CDR1 SGHRS, CDR2 YFSETQ. V gave up 3 bases and J gave up 0 bases, with 15 bases separating them. There are 16 residues in the CDR3. Separation from the roughly 600-subject first cohort characterized the roughly 130-subject validation cohort, to which the donors belonged. The specimen was PBMCs. The chain is built from TRBV5-1 and TRBJ2-5; D perhaps matches TRBD1 (6 bases). The TCR was taken from a woman under 30 in good health and CMV-seronegative. The CDR3 nucleotides read TGCGCCAGCAGCTCAGTAACGCAGGGGTACCAAGAGACCCAGTACTTC. As protein: CASSSVTQGYQETQYF.